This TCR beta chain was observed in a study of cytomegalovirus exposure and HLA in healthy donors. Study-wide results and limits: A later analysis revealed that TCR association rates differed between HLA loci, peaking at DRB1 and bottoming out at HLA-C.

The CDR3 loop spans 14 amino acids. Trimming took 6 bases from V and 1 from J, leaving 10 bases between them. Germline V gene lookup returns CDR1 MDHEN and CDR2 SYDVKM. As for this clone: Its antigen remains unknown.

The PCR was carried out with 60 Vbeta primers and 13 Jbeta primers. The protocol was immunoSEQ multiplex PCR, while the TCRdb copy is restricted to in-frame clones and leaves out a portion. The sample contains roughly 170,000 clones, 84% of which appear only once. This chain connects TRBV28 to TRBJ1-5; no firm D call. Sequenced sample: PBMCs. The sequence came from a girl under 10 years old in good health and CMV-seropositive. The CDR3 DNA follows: TGTGCCAGCAGGGGCGGAGGGAGCAATCAGCCCCAGCATTTT. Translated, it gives CASRGGGSNQPQHF. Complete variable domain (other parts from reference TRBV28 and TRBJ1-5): DVKVTQSSRYLVKRTGEKVFLECVQDMDHENMFWYRQDPGLGLRLIYFSYDVKMKEKGDIPEGYSVSREKKERFSLILESASTNQTSMYLCASRGGGSNQPQHFGDGTRLSIL.